Following are 19 T cell receptor beta chains from one sample sequenced in a study of cytomegalovirus exposure and HLA in healthy donors. PCR employed 60 Vbeta and 13 Jbeta primers. The repertoire was sequenced with immunoSEQ multiplex PCR; TCRdb's copy has only in-frame clones and lacks some. The data show 100,000 to 150,000 clones, with 78% seen just once and roughly 1.5% held by the top ten. Sequencing used PBMCs. The receptors originated from a woman under 30 in good health and CMV-seronegative.

The genes are TRBV28 and TRBJ2-7; TRBD2 matches at 11 bases. The ends lost 5 bases at V and 2 bases at J; junction bases unmatched: 2. There are 14 residues in the CDR3. The germline gives CDR1 MDHEN, CDR2 SYDVKM. The CDR3: CASSILAGAYEQYF. The DNA for the CDR3 is TGTGCCAGCAGTATACTAGCGGGAGCCTACGAGCAGTACTTC.

The gene calls are TRBV2 and TRBJ1-2, with 9 bases fitting TRBD1. Germline V gives CDR1 SNHLY, CDR2 FYNNEI. This CDR3 spans 16 amino acids. CDR3 sequence (DNA): TGTGCGAGTAATGGGGACAGGGATCCCCTGAACTATGGCTACACCTTC. It codes for CASNGDRDPLNYGYTF.

The chain links TRBV30 to TRBJ2-5, with 14 bases matching TRBD2. With V trimmed by 5 bases and J by 3 bases, 5 bases remained unmatched. In germline, CDR1 is GTSNPN, CDR2 SVGIG (reference sequence). The CDR3 loop spans 15 amino acids. Here the CDR3 DNA reads TGTGCCTGGCTGCCGGGACTAGCGGGAGAAGAGACCCAGTACTTC. Protein sequence: CAWLPGLAGEETQYF.

This chain uses TRBV27 with TRBJ2-7, with D possibly matching TRBD1 (6 bases). The CDR3 extends over 15 amino acids. With 6 bases removed from V and 2 bases from J, the gap between germline ends came to 17 bases. Germline V gene lookup returns CDR1 MNHEY and CDR2 SMNVEV (reference sequence). The chain's CDR3 is CASSNNPDRTYEQYF. In nucleotides, the CDR3 is TGTGCCAGCAGCAATAACCCCGACAGGACCTACGAGCAGTACTTC.

CDR3 loop: CASTEGGGDGYTF. The DNA for the CDR3 is TGTGCCAGCACCGAAGGTGGCGGAGATGGCTACACCTTC. V gene TRBV25-1 combines with J gene TRBJ1-2; D is undetermined. Germline V lookup: CDR1 MGHDK, CDR2 SYGVNS. V gave up 7 bases and J gave up 6 bases, with 15 bases separating them. The CDR3 is 13 residues long.

The rearrangement uses TRBV6-1 and TRBJ1-1, with 9 bases matching TRBD1. Germline V gene lookup returns CDR1 MNHNS and CDR2 SASEGT. The J segment lost 1 base and the V segment lost 8 bases, leaving 5 bases of the junction unmatched. The CDR3 extends over 14 amino acids. The CDR3 sequence is CASRQGEPNTEAFF. The CDR3 DNA sequence: TGTGCCAGCCGACAGGGGGAGCCGAACACTGAAGCTTTCTTT.

The chain combines TRBV4-1 with TRBJ2-5; 12 bases align to TRBD2. Germline loops: CDR1 MGHRA, CDR2 YSYEKL. The CDR3 has 17 residues. V was pared by 3 bases and J by 4 bases, with 9 bases of the junction left unmatched. The CDR3 DNA sequence: TGCGCCAGCAGCCATGGACTAGCGGGACCCTCTCCAGAGACCCAGTACTTC. Translating it yields CASSHGLAGPSPETQYF.

This rearrangement joins TRBV5-1 to TRBJ2-5; TRBD1 matches 8 bases. The length of the CDR3 is 15 residues. V lost 2 bases and J lost 5; bases outside the gene matches: 8. Per the germline V gene, CDR1 is SGHRS and CDR2 is YFSETQ. The CDR3 region is CASSLDGQGGETQYF. CDR3 in DNA: TGCGCCAGCAGCTTAGACGGACAGGGAGGCGAGACCCAGTACTTC.

The chain combines TRBV2 with TRBJ1-1; D unresolved. The CDR3 consists of 14 residues. Germline V gene lookup returns CDR1 SNHLY and CDR2 FYNNEI. Trimming left V 5 bases short and J 2 bases short, with 12 bases between. The CDR3 region has the DNA TGTGCCAGCAGTAACGAACGGACTAACACTGAAGCTTTCTTT. Its protein is CASSNERTNTEAFF. The full variable domain, its missing parts supplied by reference TRBV2 and TRBJ1-1, is EPEVTQTPSHQVTQMGQEVILRCVPISNHLYFYWYRQILGQKVEFLVSFYNNEISEKSEIFDDQFSVERPDGSNFTLKIRSTKLEDSAMYFCASSNERTNTEAFFGQGTRLTVV.

Only a few counts were recorded for this clone. For the CDR3, the DNA is TGTGCCAGCAGCTTGGGCGGGTCACGGCTTAATGAGCAGTTCTTC. As protein: CASSLGGSRLNEQFF. V and J are TRBV7-7 and TRBJ2-1, with TRBD2 as a possible D gene (5 bases). Germline V gene data show CDR1 as SSHAT and CDR2 as FNYEAQ (reference sequence). This CDR3 spans 15 amino acids. The germline V and J ends were trimmed by 3 bases and 7 bases, with 16 bases remaining between them.

This clone was counted only a few times. The V call is TRBV10-3, the J call TRBJ2-2, with D unresolved. CDR1 is ENHRY, CDR2 SYGVKD, per germline. This CDR3 is 13 amino acids long. V was cut by 4 bases and J by 4 bases, with 7 bases left in between. The CDR3 protein is CAISAPGTGELFF. The CDR3 DNA follows: TGTGCCATCAGTGCTCCGGGCACCGGGGAGCTGTTTTTT.

V gene TRBV6-1 combines with J gene TRBJ2-3; TRBD2 matches at 7 bases. This CDR3 contains 14 residues. Trimming took 6 bases from V and 1 from J; bases not matched to a gene: 4. Germline V gene lookup returns CDR1 MNHNS and CDR2 SASEGT. As DNA, the CDR3 is TGTGCCAGCAGAGGACTAGTGGGCACAGATACGCAGTATTTT. It encodes CASRGLVGTDTQYF.

The rearrangement joins TRBV7-2 to TRBJ1-5; TRBD1 agrees at 9 bases. The CDR3 is made up of 16 amino acids. V dropped 2 bases and J dropped 6; count of bases not matched to a gene: 8. The germline V gene encodes CDR1 SGHTA and CDR2 FQGNSA. CDR3 residues: CASSLKDRGNGQPQHF. The CDR3 DNA follows: TGTGCCAGCAGCTTAAAGGACAGGGGTAACGGTCAGCCCCAGCATTTT. Looking up the rest from reference TRBV7-2 and TRBJ1-5 gives the full variable domain: GAGVSQSPSNKVTEKGKDVELRCDPISGHTALYWYRQSLGQGLEFLIYFQGNSAPDKSGLPSDRFSAERTGGSVSTLTIQRTQQEDSAVYLCASSLKDRGNGQPQHFGDGTRLSIL.

The V call is TRBV5-1, the J call TRBJ2-3; the match to TRBD2 covers 9 bases. This CDR3 contains 14 residues. Germline V gives CDR1 SGHRS, CDR2 YFSETQ. J gave up 5 bases and V 8 bases, and 9 bases lay outside the gene matches. This chain's CDR3 is CASCRAGGRDTQYF. CDR3 DNA: TGCGCCAGTTGTAGGGCGGGAGGGAGAGATACGCAGTATTTT. The full variable domain, with the rest looked up from reference TRBV5-1 and TRBJ2-3, is KAGVTQTPRYLIKTRGQQVTLSCSPISGHRSVSWYQQTPGQGLQFLFEYFSETQRNKGNFPGRFSGRQFSNSRSEMNVSTLELGDSALYLCASCRAGGRDTQYFGPGTRLTVL.

The chain joins TRBV11-2 to TRBJ2-1; TRBD2 agrees at 14 bases. The J segment lost 4 bases and the V segment lost 5 bases, leaving 4 bases of the junction unmatched. The CDR3 consists of 16 residues. Germline V lookup: CDR1 SGHAT, CDR2 FQNNGV. In DNA form, the CDR3 reads TGTGCCAGCAGCCCTGGACTAGCGGGAGGATACAATGAGCAGTTCTTC. This codes for CASSPGLAGGYNEQFF.

This chain links TRBV27 with TRBJ2-7, with D perhaps matching TRBD1 (6 bases). Germline V gene sequence: CDR1 MNHEY, CDR2 SMNVEV (reference sequence). The CDR3 extends over 16 amino acids. The germline V and J ends were trimmed by 5 bases and 6 bases, with 23 bases remaining between them. The CDR3 region is CASSLTGTLGPGEQYF. CDR3 bases: TGTGCCAGCAGTCTAACCGGGACACTCGGACCAGGCGAGCAGTACTTC.

The rearrangement links TRBV19 to TRBJ1-1; TRBD1 agrees at 7 bases. The J segment lost 4 bases and the V segment lost 10 bases, leaving 15 bases of the junction unmatched. This CDR3 is 15 amino acids long. Germline CDR1 reads LNHDA; CDR2 reads SQIVND (reference sequence). The CDR3 DNA reads TGTGCCACCTCGCAAATCCCGGCAGGGGGCACTGAAGCTTTCTTT. Amino acid sequence: CATSQIPAGGTEAFF.

The chain combines TRBV7-2 with TRBJ2-1; D is perhaps TRBD1 (6 bases). Trimming stripped 1 base from V and 8 bases from J, with 9 bases between. This CDR3 spans 13 amino acids. Germline CDR1 is SGHTA and CDR2 is FQGNSA. As DNA, the CDR3 is TGTGCCAGCAGCTTAGAACAGGGCGATGAGCAGTTCTTC. Translating it yields CASSLEQGDEQFF. The full variable domain, with the rest looked up from reference TRBV7-2 and TRBJ2-1, is GAGVSQSPSNKVTEKGKDVELRCDPISGHTALYWYRQSLGQGLEFLIYFQGNSAPDKSGLPSDRFSAERTGGSVSTLTIQRTQQEDSAVYLCASSLEQGDEQFFGPGTRLTVL.

The chain combines TRBV7-2 with TRBJ2-5, with a possible D match to TRBD2 (6 bases). V lost 2 bases and J 0 bases, leaving 7 bases between the germline ends. The CDR3 runs to 14 residues. CDR1 is SGHTA, CDR2 FQGNSA, per germline. CDR3 loop: CASSLTGDQETQYF. DNA of the CDR3: TGTGCCAGCAGCTTAACGGGGGACCAAGAGACCCAGTACTTC.